Listed below are T cell receptor beta chains from one sample, sequenced in a study of blood T cell repertoires in COVID-19. The method was immunoSEQ multiplex PCR; TCRdb's version includes in-frame clones alone and lacks a portion of them. The repertoire holds 300,000 to 400,000 clones, with 90% to 95% as singletons. The sample comprised peripheral blood. The receptors originated from a woman in her late teens or twenties who had recovered from COVID-19. Both conserved end residues are part of each CDR3. The D gene is left open where the match is weak. The size entry is marked missing in some rows and otherwise reads once, few, many or a size class.

CDR3 | DNA | J | V | size | D
CASAASGRPNNEQFF | TGTGCCAGTGCGGCTAGCGGGAGGCCTAACAATGAGCAGTTCTTC | TRBJ2-1 | TRBV7-9 | . | TRBD2
CASRTSDYNEQFF | TGTGCCAGCCGGACTAGCGATTACAATGAGCAGTTCTTC | TRBJ2-1 | TRBV12-3/TRBV12-4 | . | TRBD2
CASSEPGQGLTGANVLTF | TGTGCCAGCAGCGAGCCGGGACAGGGTTTAACTGGGGCCAACGTCCTGACTTTC | TRBJ2-6 | TRBV5-8 | . | TRBD1
CASSPQGANEKLFF | TGTGCCAGCTCACCACAGGGGGCCAACGAAAAACTGTTTTTT | TRBJ1-4 | TRBV18 | . | TRBD1
CASSGRDRSYGYTF | TGTGCCAGCAGTGGCCGGGACAGGTCCTATGGCTACACCTTC | TRBJ1-2 | TRBV25-1 | . | TRBD1
CASSRGTSGTTYNEQFF | TGTGCCAGTAGTAGAGGGACTAGCGGGACGACCTACAATGAGCAGTTCTTC | TRBJ2-1 | TRBV19 | . | TRBD2
CASSLVWESPLHF | TGTGCCAGCAGTTTAGTCTGGGAGTCACCCCTCCACTTT | TRBJ1-6 | TRBV28 | . | .
CASSETPQGGYGYTF | TGTGCCAGCAGTGAAACGCCGCAGGGGGGCTATGGCTACACCTTC | TRBJ1-2 | TRBV6-1 | . | TRBD1
CAWNGLAGPGTGELFF | TGTGCCTGGAATGGACTAGCGGGACCAGGCACCGGGGAGCTGTTTTTT | TRBJ2-2 | TRBV30 | . | TRBD2
CAWEWTGEYGYTF | TGTGCCTGGGAATGGACAGGGGAGTATGGCTACACCTTC | TRBJ1-2 | TRBV30 | . | TRBD1
CASSTSSAKNIQYF | TGTGCCAGCAGCACATCCTCAGCCAAAAACATTCAGTACTTC | TRBJ2-4 | TRBV6-2/TRBV6-3 | . | .
CASSPRTGNTIYF | TGTGCCAGCAGTCCGCGTACTGGAAACACCATATATTTT | TRBJ1-3 | TRBV27 | . | .
CASSLGGTRAYNEQFF | TGTGCCAGCAGCTTAGGAGGGACTAGAGCCTACAATGAGCAGTTCTTC | TRBJ2-1 | TRBV11-3 | . | TRBD2
CASSLGRGQGWYQPQHF | TGTGCCAGCAGCTTGGGCCGGGGACAGGGCTGGTACCAGCCCCAGCATTTT | TRBJ1-5 | TRBV5-6 | once | TRBD1
CASSVAVNYGYTF | TGTGCCAGCAGCGTAGCAGTTAACTATGGCTACACCTTC | TRBJ1-2 | TRBV9 | . | .
CASTPDRNNEKLFF | TGTGCCAGCACCCCCGACAGGAATAATGAAAAACTGTTTTTT | TRBJ1-4 | TRBV6-5 | . | .
CASSQGFGYTF | TGTGCCAGCAGCCAGGGGTTTGGCTACACCTTC | TRBJ1-2 | TRBV5-6 | few | .
CASSLEGVFGGTLAEAFF | TGCGCCAGCAGCTTGGAGGGTGTTTTTGGAGGGACCCTGGCTGAAGCTTTCTTT | TRBJ1-1 | TRBV5-1 | . | .
CASSQSPGLDTGELFF | TGTGCCAGCAGCCAAAGTCCGGGGTTAGACACCGGGGAGCTGTTTTTT | TRBJ2-2 | TRBV3-1/TRBV3-2 | . | .
CAISKAGDHNEQFF | TGTGCCATCAGTAAGGCGGGAGATCACAATGAGCAGTTCTTC | TRBJ2-1 | TRBV10-3 | . | TRBD2
CASSNLAGGGEQFF | TGTGCCAGCAGTAACCTAGCGGGAGGGGGAGAGCAGTTCTTC | TRBJ2-1 | TRBV6-5 | . | TRBD2
CASSLVTGGNEQFF | TGTGCCAGCAGCTTAGTGACAGGGGGTAATGAGCAGTTCTTC | TRBJ2-1 | TRBV3-1/TRBV3-2 | once | TRBD1
CASSLVGTGGVDEQFF | TGTGCCAGCAGCTTAGTCGGGACAGGAGGAGTAGATGAGCAGTTCTTC | TRBJ2-1 | TRBV7-2 | . | TRBD1
CASSPTMTGGHNSPLHF | TGCGCCAGCAGCCCAACAATGACAGGGGGCCACAATTCACCCCTCCACTTT | TRBJ1-6 | TRBV5-1 | . | TRBD1
CAISDRDTDTQYF | TGTGCCATCAGTGACCGGGACACAGATACGCAGTATTTT | TRBJ2-3 | TRBV10-3 | . | .
CASSPRTASHEQFF | TGTGCCAGCAGCCCAAGGACAGCTTCCCATGAGCAGTTCTTC | TRBJ2-1 | TRBV7-9 | . | .
CASSLGTANTGELFF | TGCGCCAGCAGCTTGGGGACAGCCAACACCGGGGAGCTGTTTTTT | TRBJ2-2 | TRBV5-1 | . | .
CASSLSFSFLLQAGSGYTF | TGTGCCAGCAGTTTATCGTTTAGTTTTCTGCTCCAGGCGGGGTCTGGCTACACCTTC | TRBJ1-2 | TRBV27 | once | .
CASSFRQGDQPQHF | TGCGCCAGCAGCTTCCGACAGGGGGATCAGCCCCAGCATTTT | TRBJ1-5 | TRBV5-1 | . | TRBD1
CASSYSSGTANEQFF | TGTGCCAGCAGTTACTCTAGCGGGACCGCCAATGAGCAGTTCTTC | TRBJ2-1 | TRBV6-2/TRBV6-3 | . | TRBD2
CASSPTGPVLTEAFF | TGTGCCAGCTCACCTACAGGGCCGGTACTTACTGAAGCTTTCTTT | TRBJ1-1 | TRBV18 | . | .
CASSLAQTRNTEAFF | TGTGCCAGCAGCTTAGCACAGACAAGGAACACTGAAGCTTTCTTT | TRBJ1-1 | TRBV7-9 | . | .
CASSLVMLGPYNEQFF | TGTGCCAGCAGCTTGGTAATGTTGGGGCCTTACAATGAGCAGTTCTTC | TRBJ2-1 | TRBV5-5 | . | .
CASSPSGGADTQYF | TGTGCCAGCAGCCCTAGCGGGGGAGCAGATACGCAGTATTTT | TRBJ2-3 | TRBV7-2 | . | TRBD2
CAWSRTGDQPQHF | TGTGCCTGGAGTAGGACAGGGGATCAGCCCCAGCATTTT | TRBJ1-5 | TRBV30 | . | TRBD1
CSAQSRKNYGYTF | TGCAGCGCCCAATCCAGAAAAAACTATGGCTACACCTTC | TRBJ1-2 | TRBV29-1 | . | .
CASSRYRAGGSTEAFF | TGCGCCAGCAGCCGCTATCGGGCCGGGGGGTCGACTGAAGCTTTCTTT | TRBJ1-1 | TRBV4-3 | . | .
CAISKTSGVDEQFF | TGTGCCATCAGTAAAACTAGCGGGGTGGATGAGCAGTTCTTC | TRBJ2-1 | TRBV10-3 | . | TRBD2
CSVNLASQETQYF | TGCAGCGTTAACCTAGCGAGCCAAGAGACCCAGTACTTC | TRBJ2-5 | TRBV29-1 | once | .
CASSLGGAYSNQPQHF | TGTGCCAGCAGCTTAGGCGGGGCTTATAGCAATCAGCCCCAGCATTTT | TRBJ1-5 | TRBV5-6 | . | .
CASSTSIRTGELFF | TGTGCCAGCAGTACCTCTATCCGTACCGGGGAGCTGTTTTTT | TRBJ2-2 | TRBV6-5 | . | .
CASSLDRGDSPLHF | TGTGCCAGCAGTTTGGACAGGGGGGATTCACCCCTCCACTTT | TRBJ1-6 | TRBV6-5 | . | TRBD1
CASSLVAGEYNEQFF | TGCGCCAGCAGCTTGGTAGCGGGAGAGTACAATGAGCAGTTCTTC | TRBJ2-1 | TRBV5-1 | . | TRBD2
CSVGQGLTDTQYF | TGCAGCGTTGGACAGGGTTTGACAGATACGCAGTATTTT | TRBJ2-3 | TRBV29-1 | . | TRBD1
CATGTSGSYNEQFF | TGCGCCACCGGGACTAGCGGGAGCTACAATGAGCAGTTCTTC | TRBJ2-1 | TRBV10-2 | . | TRBD2
CASSPGTPRETQYF | TGTGCCAGCTCACCAGGGACACCGAGAGAGACCCAGTACTTC | TRBJ2-5 | TRBV18 | . | .
CASSKLLAGSNEQFF | TGTGCCAGCAGCAAGCTACTAGCGGGCTCCAATGAGCAGTTCTTC | TRBJ2-1 | TRBV7-6 | once | TRBD2
CASSPDRVDQPQHF | TGTGCCAGCTCACCGGACAGGGTCGACCAGCCCCAGCATTTT | TRBJ1-5 | TRBV18 | . | TRBD1
CATSRERSYGELFF | TGTGCCACCAGCAGAGAACGGTCTTACGGGGAGCTGTTTTTT | TRBJ2-2 | TRBV15 | . | .
CASSFNRRENRYNEQFF | TGTGCCAGCAGCTTCAATCGGCGGGAGAATAGGTACAATGAGCAGTTCTTC | TRBJ2-1 | TRBV11-2 | . | TRBD2
CASRTGSPYTGELFF | TGTGCCAGCCGGACAGGGAGCCCTTACACCGGGGAGCTGTTTTTT | TRBJ2-2 | TRBV25-1 | . | TRBD1
CASSYDRVGDPEAFF | TGCGCCAGCAGTTACGACAGGGTCGGGGATCCTGAAGCTTTCTTT | TRBJ1-1 | TRBV5-1 | once | TRBD1
CATGASGGGGELFF | TGCGCCACAGGGGCCTCGGGAGGAGGCGGGGAGCTGTTTTTT | TRBJ2-2 | TRBV10-2 | few | .